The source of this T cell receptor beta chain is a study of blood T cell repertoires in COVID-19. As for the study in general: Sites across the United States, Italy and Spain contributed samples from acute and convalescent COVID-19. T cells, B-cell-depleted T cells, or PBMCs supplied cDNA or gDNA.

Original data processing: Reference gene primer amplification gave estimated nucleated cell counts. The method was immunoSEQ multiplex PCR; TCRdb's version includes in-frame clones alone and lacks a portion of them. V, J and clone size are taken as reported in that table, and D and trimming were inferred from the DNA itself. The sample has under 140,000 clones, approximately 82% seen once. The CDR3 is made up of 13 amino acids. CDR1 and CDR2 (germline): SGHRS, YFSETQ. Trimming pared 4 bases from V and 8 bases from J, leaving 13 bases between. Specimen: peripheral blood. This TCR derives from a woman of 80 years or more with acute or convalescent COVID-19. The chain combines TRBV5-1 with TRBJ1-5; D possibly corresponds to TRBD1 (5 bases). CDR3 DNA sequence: TGCGCCAGCAGCCGTTTCTTAGGGGAGCCCCAGCATTTT. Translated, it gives CASSRFLGEPQHF.